This record looks at one T cell receptor beta chain sequence and its context. Antigen unknown. This sample is drawn from a study of T cells expressing NK-cell markers. Study information: Source material for TCR beta repertoires consisted of sorted CD3+CD56+NKG2C+, CD3+CD56+NKG2C- and CD3+CD56-NKG2C+ T cells. The study, taken as a whole, reports: Dominant NKG2C+ clonotypes made up roughly 1.0-7.0% of CD8+ T cells in a handful of donors. The CD3+CD56-NKG2C+ fraction was also led by these clonotypes in several donors.

From germline, CDR1 is ENHRY and CDR2 SYGVKD. This CDR3 is 14 amino acids long. As the method of synthesis, 5'RACE template switching with UMIs yielded TCR beta cDNA. TCRdb reprocessed the 5' RACE reads and stores each CDR3 protein as one record, lacking DNA. This repertoire comprises about 260,000 distinct CDR3 sequences; its ten largest clones make up more than 3.5%. The sequencing input was blood T cells: a sorted CD56 or NKG2C T cell subset, CD4+ or CD8+ T cells, or bulk PBMC T cells (not recorded which). This receptor was taken from a woman aged 18 to 69 in good health. The chain has TRBV10-3 and TRBJ1-4; checking the TCRdb D call of TRBD1 is not possible without DNA. The CDR3 is CAIRPGTDNEKLFF.